The clone carrying this T cell receptor beta chain rates as medium-sized (0.01 to 0.1%). Its matching antigen is unknown. This sample is drawn from a study of a mutant IDH1 vaccine in newly diagnosed glioma. This CDR3 contains 14 residues. The V and J ends lost 2 bases and 3 bases respectively, with 11 bases between them. Germline CDR1 is SGHVS and CDR2 is FQNEAQ. Method: immunoSEQ multiplex PCR; TCRdb's copy keeps in-frame clones and lacks some. The table lists about 54,000 clones, about 81% of them singletons. Time point denoted: week 5, during vaccination. All doses held 300 ug of mutant IDH1 20-mer peptide, with topical imiquimod.

The chain employs TRBV7-8 and TRBJ2-7; D possibly matches TRBD1 or TRBD2 (6 bases each). The specimen comprised PBMCs, sampled from a glioma patient whose treatment included an IDH1 peptide vaccine. This receptor was obtained from a man aged 25 to 40 with glioma. For the CDR3, the DNA is TGTGCCAGCAGCTTACCCGGGGGCGGCTACGAGCAGTACTTC. The encoded protein is CASSLPGGGYEQYF.